These T cell receptor beta chains were read from a single sample in a study of shared clonotypes between healthy human individuals. Using immunoSEQ multiplex PCR, the repertoire was profiled, and TCRdb retains in-frame clones only, with some absent. The table lists 2,500,000 or so clones, around 92% of them singletons. The sequenced material came from naive CD4+ T cells from PBMCs. Receptor source: a man younger than 35 in good health. Some clones in this sample may be carry-over from other donors' samples. The CDR3 runs from the conserved cysteine through the conserved F or W. The D gene is left open where the match is weak. Some rows have no size entry. The others give once, few or many, or a class for an expanded clone.

J: TRBJ2-2; D: .; V: TRBV15; size: .; DNA: TGTGCCACCAGCAGAGACCGGGACTCCGCCCCCAGGGGCACCGGGGAGCTGTTTTTT; CDR3: CATSRDRDSAPRGTGELFF
J: TRBJ2-1; D: TRBD1; V: TRBV11-1; size: .; DNA: TGTGCCAGCAGCTCTGGGACAGGGTTTTACAATGAGCAGTTCTTC; CDR3: CASSSGTGFYNEQFF
J: TRBJ2-7; D: .; V: TRBV28; size: .; DNA: TGTGCCAGCAGTTTAAGGGGGGCAGGGAAGGCCCACGAGCAGTACTTC; CDR3: CASSLRGAGKAHEQYF
J: TRBJ2-1; D: TRBD1; V: TRBV18; size: .; DNA: TGTGCCAGCTCCCCACGCGATCAAACAGGGGGCGCGACCTACAATGAGCAGTTCTTC; CDR3: CASSPRDQTGGATYNEQFF
J: TRBJ1-1; D: .; V: TRBV28; size: .; DNA: TGTGCCAGCAGAGGCAGATTAAACACTGAAGCTTTCTTT; CDR3: CASRGRLNTEAFF
J: TRBJ1-2; D: .; V: TRBV14; size: .; DNA: TGTGCCAGCAGCCAAAGTTGGGCCCGCGTCTATGGCTACACCTTC; CDR3: CASSQSWARVYGYTF
J: TRBJ1-1; D: .; V: TRBV29-1; size: .; DNA: TGCAGCGTTGAAGCCCCAAACAGGTTGGGCACTGAAGCTTTCTTT; CDR3: CSVEAPNRLGTEAFF
J: TRBJ2-3; D: .; V: TRBV5-1; size: .; DNA: TGCGCCAGCAGCTTGTCAGGGACAGATACGCAGTATTTT; CDR3: CASSLSGTDTQYF
J: TRBJ2-2; D: .; V: TRBV6-5; size: .; DNA: TGTGCCAGCAGTTACCCAGGGTCCGGGGAGCTGTTTTTT; CDR3: CASSYPGSGELFF
J: TRBJ1-4; D: .; V: TRBV7-2; size: .; DNA: TGTGCCAGCAGCTCAGCCAGGGGCCTCTCAACTAATGAAAAACTGTTTTTT; CDR3: CASSSARGLSTNEKLFF
J: TRBJ2-2; D: TRBD1; V: TRBV18; size: .; DNA: TGTGCCAGCTCACAATCCGGGACAGGGGTCGCCGGGGAGCTGTTTTTT; CDR3: CASSQSGTGVAGELFF
J: TRBJ2-3; D: .; V: TRBV5-1; size: .; DNA: TGCGCCAGCAGCTTGGGCACCACCTACACAGATACGCAGTATTTT; CDR3: CASSLGTTYTDTQYF
J: TRBJ1-4; D: TRBD1; V: TRBV28; size: .; DNA: TGTGCCAGCAGTAGGACAGGGGGCGATGAAAAACTGTTTTTT; CDR3: CASSRTGGDEKLFF
J: TRBJ1-1; D: .; V: TRBV7-9; size: .; DNA: TGTGCCAGCAGCTTTACCCAGGGTGGGTACACTGAAGCTTTCTTT; CDR3: CASSFTQGGYTEAFF
J: TRBJ1-1; D: .; V: TRBV11-2; size: once; DNA: TGTGCCAGCAGCTTGTTCGGCAGCGTGAACACTGAAGCTTTCTTT; CDR3: CASSLFGSVNTEAFF
J: TRBJ1-3; D: .; V: TRBV5-1; size: .; DNA: TGCGCCAGCAGAGGACAGACCGGCGGCTCTGGAAACACCATATATTTT; CDR3: CASRGQTGGSGNTIYF
J: TRBJ2-1; D: TRBD2; V: TRBV6-6; size: .; DNA: TGTGCCAGCAGGACTAGCGGACGGGGTAATGAGCAGTTCTTC; CDR3: CASRTSGRGNEQFF
J: TRBJ2-7; D: .; V: TRBV19; size: .; DNA: TGTGCCAGTAGTCGGCAGGAATGGGGCGAGCAGTACTTC; CDR3: CASSRQEWGEQYF
J: TRBJ2-5; D: .; V: TRBV25-1; size: .; DNA: TGTGCCAGCAGTGGACAGAGGGTCCAAGAGACCCAGTACTTC; CDR3: CASSGQRVQETQYF
J: TRBJ1-2; D: .; V: TRBV28; size: .; DNA: TGTGCCAGCAAAGTCGACAGGATCTATGGCTACACCTTC; CDR3: CASKVDRIYGYTF